This TCR beta chain was found in a study of T cell responses to AZD1222 COVID-19 vaccine. General observations from the study: When two AZD1222 doses had been given, Spike-specific TCR breadth and depth rose.

The table came from immunoSEQ multiplex PCR; TCRdb's copy has only in-frame clones and leaves some out. This repertoire shows about 200,000 clones, around nine tenths found once; its top ten account for 3.6%. A word on this clone: Its target is not known.

The sample in question was peripheral blood, obtained 28 days after the second dose of the MenACWY control vaccine. This TCR was sampled from an adult who received the MenACWY meningococcal vaccine as a control.

As DNA, the CDR3 is TGCGCCAGCAGCTTGGCACAGGGGGCACCAAGGTCCTACAATGAGCAGTTCTTC. This codes for CASSLAQGAPRSYNEQFF. The chain uses TRBV5-1 and TRBJ2-1; TRBD1 matches at 9 bases. Trimming removed 0 bases from V and 1 base from J; junction bases left unmatched: 8. The length of the CDR3 is 18 residues. CDR1 and CDR2 (germline): SGHRS, YFSETQ.